This TCR beta chain appears in the sequencing data of a study of shared clonotypes between healthy human individuals. Study-wide context: The donors, two women and three men, were aged 18 to 49.

V lost 6 bases to trimming and J lost 3 bases; unmatched junction nucleotides: 4. The CDR3 totals 14 residues. Germline loops: CDR1 SNHLY, CDR2 FYNNEI. Every one of the donors was a Caucasian adult that lived in Nashville, Tennessee. A deep-level run was used for the assay. Genomic DNA per cell subset filled all wells of several immunoSEQ plates. Repertoires were generated with immunoSEQ multiplex PCR, while TCRdb's copy carries only in-frame clones and drops some. The sample includes some 2.3 million clones, roughly 93% of them seen just once. The sample was naive CD4+ T cells from PBMCs. Subset: CD45RA+ positively selected. The J gene is TRBJ2-3, the V gene TRBV2, with 9 nucleotides matching TRBD1. The sequence was obtained from a man aged 18 to 30 in good health. Some clones in this sample may be carry-over from other donors' samples. This CDR3 reads CASRIQGATDTQYF. DNA of the CDR3: TGTGCCAGCAGGATACAGGGGGCGACAGATACGCAGTATTTT. The full variable domain, completed using reference TRBV2 and TRBJ2-3, is EPEVTQTPSHQVTQMGQEVILRCVPISNHLYFYWYRQILGQKVEFLVSFYNNEISEKSEIFDDQFSVERPDGSNFTLKIRSTKLEDSAMYFCASRIQGATDTQYFGPGTRLTVL.